The 21 T cell receptor beta chains below come from one sample, sequenced in a study of blood T cell repertoires in COVID-19. TCRdb's copy holds only in-frame clones and misses some; the assay was immunoSEQ multiplex PCR. This table holds about 200,000 clones, approximately 82% found once. The sample consisted of peripheral blood. These receptors originate from a human donor with acute or convalescent COVID-19. The donor label of this sample is uncertain.

V gene TRBV19 combines with J gene TRBJ1-1, with 8 bases aligning to TRBD1. This CDR3 has 16 residues. Germline lookup yields CDR1 LNHDA and CDR2 SQIVND (reference sequence). The junction had 11 bases not matched to a gene; V was cut back by 5 bases and J by 3 bases. CDR3 loop: CASSLRTGSRDTEAFF. As DNA, the CDR3 is TGTGCCAGTAGTCTTAGGACAGGGAGTCGCGACACTGAAGCTTTCTTT.

V and J are TRBV7-2 and TRBJ2-3; 8 nucleotides align to TRBD2. Germline CDR1 is SGHTA and CDR2 is FQGNSA. Trimming cost V 3 bases and J 3 bases; bases outside gene matches: 8. The length of the CDR3 is 16 residues. CDR3 DNA: TGTGCCAGCAGCTTCCAGCCGGGACTAGGGACAGATACGCAGTATTTT. Encoded protein: CASSFQPGLGTDTQYF.

The rearrangement links TRBV10-3 to TRBJ1-1, with 9 bases fitting TRBD1. CDR3 length: 15 residues. In germline, CDR1 is ENHRY, CDR2 SYGVKD. The V gene end was trimmed by 5 bases and the J gene end by 4 bases; junction bases not matched to a gene: 8. CDR3 in amino acids: CAISPPPDRGTEAFF. The CDR3 DNA is TGTGCCATCAGTCCACCCCCGGACAGGGGCACTGAAGCTTTCTTT.

This chain links TRBV6-1 with TRBJ2-1; D is unclear. Germline V gene lookup returns CDR1 MNHNS and CDR2 SASEGT. The CDR3 contains 11 residues. V was cut by 2 bases and J by 7 bases, with 3 bases left in between. The CDR3: CASSESNEQFF. Written as DNA, the CDR3 is TGTGCCAGCAGTGAATCGAATGAGCAGTTCTTC.

This clone is large (0.1 to 1%) within its sample. The chain carries TRBV4-3 and TRBJ2-7, with D hard to call. V gave up 1 base and J gave up 1 base, with 5 bases separating them. CDR3 length: 13 residues. The germline V gene has CDR1 LGHNA and CDR2 YSLEER. CDR3 amino acids: CASSQGTSYEQYF. The CDR3 DNA sequence: TGCGCCAGCAGCCAAGGTACTTCCTACGAGCAGTACTTC.

This sequence joins TRBV14 and TRBJ1-2, with TRBD1 matching 11 bases. The CDR3 is made up of 15 amino acids. J was trimmed by 6 bases and V by 2 bases; bases with no gene match: 5. CDR1 is SGHDN, CDR2 FVKESK, per germline. DNA of the CDR3: TGTGCCAGCAGCCAACGGACAGGGGGCGCGGATGGCTACACCTTC. Its translation is CASSQRTGGADGYTF. The whole variable domain, filled in from reference TRBV14 and TRBJ1-2, reads EAGVTQFPSHSVIEKGQTVTLRCDPISGHDNLYWYRRVMGKEIKFLLHFVKESKQDESGMPNNRFLAERTGGTYSTLKVQPAELEDSGVYFCASSQRTGGADGYTFGSGTRLTVV.

The DNA for the CDR3 is TGCGCCAGCAGCTTGGTTCCGGAGACTGGCACCATATATTTT. It yields the protein CASSLVPETGTIYF. This chain joins TRBV5-1 and TRBJ1-3; unclear D gene. Germline V lookup: CDR1 SGHRS, CDR2 YFSETQ. The length of the CDR3 is 14 residues. Trimming cost V 0 bases and J 9 bases, with 13 bases left between them.

This rearrangement joins TRBV7-8 to TRBJ2-7, with D maybe TRBD2 (5 bases). The CDR3 runs to 16 residues. Germline CDR1 is SGHVS and CDR2 is FQNEAQ. With 1 base removed from V and 7 bases from J, the gap between germline ends came to 20 bases. CDR3 bases: TGTGCCAGCAGCTTAGACACTAGTTCAAGCTTGAGGGAGCAGTACTTC. Protein product: CASSLDTSSSLREQYF.

The chain links TRBV7-9 to TRBJ2-5; 11 bases map to TRBD2. The CDR3 spans 19 residues. V was pared by 6 bases and J by 5 bases, with 20 bases of the junction left unmatched. Germline CDR1 reads SEHNR; CDR2 reads FQNEAQ (reference sequence). This CDR3 is CASSSNPAISGRAWETQYF. The CDR3 coding sequence is TGTGCCAGCAGTTCTAACCCCGCCATTAGCGGGAGGGCTTGGGAGACCCAGTACTTC. The variable domain in full, with the rest retrieved from reference TRBV7-9 and TRBJ2-5, is DTGVSQNPRHKITKRGQNVTFRCDPISEHNRLYWYRQTLGQGPEFLTYFQNEAQLEKSRLLSDRFSAERPKGSFSTLEIQRTEQGDSAMYLCASSSNPAISGRAWETQYFGPGTRLLVL.

This sequence joins TRBV7-9 and TRBJ2-1, with D unresolved. Trimming left V 6 bases short and J 6 bases short, with 12 bases between. The V gene's germline CDR1 is SEHNR and CDR2 FQNEAQ (reference sequence). The CDR3 consists of 13 residues. CDR3 residues: CASRQTPSNEQFF. For the CDR3, the DNA is TGTGCCAGCAGACAGACCCCCTCCAATGAGCAGTTCTTC. The entire variable domain, with the rest obtained from reference TRBV7-9 and TRBJ2-1, is as follows: DTGVSQNPRHKITKRGQNVTFRCDPISEHNRLYWYRQTLGQGPEFLTYFQNEAQLEKSRLLSDRFSAERPKGSFSTLEIQRTEQGDSAMYLCASRQTPSNEQFFGPGTRLTVL.

This clone has more than one count but fewer than ten. This chain links TRBV3-1 (or the pseudogene TRBV3-2) with TRBJ2-1; 9 bases match TRBD2. Germline V gene sequence: CDR1 LGHDT, CDR2 YNNKEL (reference sequence). The CDR3 sequence is 15 residues long. Trimming removed 5 bases from V and 5 bases from J; junction bases left unmatched: 7. The CDR3 spells CASSRMTSGNNEQFF. The CDR3 DNA reads TGTGCCAGCAGCAGAATGACTAGCGGTAACAATGAGCAGTTCTTC.

The chain is built from TRBV4-1 and TRBJ2-7; TRBD2 might be the D (7 bases). Germline CDR1 is MGHRA and CDR2 is YSYEKL. Trimming cost V 1 base and J 4 bases, with 14 bases left between them. This CDR3 is built from 15 residues. The CDR3 DNA is TGCGCCAGCAGCCAAGGGAGGGGGGGACCTTACGAGCAGTACTTC. This gives the protein CASSQGRGGPYEQYF.

V gene TRBV24-1 combines with J gene TRBJ1-1; D uncertain. V lost 3 bases and J 1 base, leaving 5 bases between the germline ends. Germline V gives CDR1 KGHDR, CDR2 SFDVKD. The CDR3 totals 13 residues. The CDR3 bases are TGTGCCACCAGTGATACAAGGAACACTGAAGCTTTCTTT. Protein sequence: CATSDTRNTEAFF.

The chain has TRBV13 and TRBJ1-5, with D tentatively TRBD1 (5 bases). Trimming took 3 bases from V and 0 from J, leaving 12 bases between them. The V gene's germline CDR1 is PRHDT and CDR2 FYEKMQ (reference sequence). The length of the CDR3 is 16 residues. CDR3 nucleotide sequence: TGTGCCAGCAGCTTGGGGCAGTCATTTAGCAATCAGCCCCAGCATTTT. Translation: CASSLGQSFSNQPQHF.

The rearrangement joins TRBV10-3 to TRBJ1-6; 7 nucleotides align to TRBD1. Germline assignment: CDR1 ENHRY and CDR2 SYGVKD. CDR3 length: 13 residues. V was pared by 6 bases and J by 8 bases, with 4 bases of the junction left unmatched. The CDR3 DNA reads as TGTGCCATCAGCGACAGGGAGGATTCACCCCTCCACTTT. Translation gives CAISDREDSPLHF.

This chain connects TRBV5-6 to TRBJ2-7, with a tentative D call TRBD1 (6 bases). Germline CDR1 is SGHDT and CDR2 is YYEEEE. Trimming removed 1 base from V and 2 bases from J, with 10 bases in between. The CDR3 contains 14 residues. The CDR3 nucleotides read TGTGCCAGCAGCTTGAGACGGGACACCTACGAGCAGTACTTC. Its protein is CASSLRRDTYEQYF.

The rearrangement uses TRBV11-2 and TRBJ2-7; 7 positions match TRBD2. V lost 5 bases and J lost 6; bases outside the gene matches: 10. Germline-derived CDR1 and CDR2 are SGHAT and FQNNGV. CDR3 length equals 14 residues. The CDR3 nucleotides read TGTGCCAGCAGCCCGGGAGCGGGACGGGTCGAGCAGTACTTC. Its translation is CASSPGAGRVEQYF.

In its sample, this clone was seen a few times. V usage is TRBV24-1 and J usage is TRBJ1-5; the match to TRBD1 covers 9 bases. V shed 4 bases and J 4 bases; nucleotides not matched to a gene: 4. CDR1 is KGHDR and CDR2 is SFDVKD in the germline V gene. The CDR3 loop spans 15 amino acids. CDR3: CATSEGTGRNQPQHF. DNA of the CDR3: TGTGCCACCAGTGAGGGGACAGGGCGGAATCAGCCCCAGCATTTT.

This clone was counted once. The chain is built from TRBV28 and TRBJ2-7; possibly TRBD2 for D (6 bases). CDR1 is MDHEN, CDR2 SYDVKM, per germline. The CDR3 runs to 11 residues. V lost 10 bases, J lost 4 bases, and 11 bases lay in between. CDR3 sequence (DNA): TGTGCCACAACCGGGGGTTACGAGCAGTACTTC. Amino acids: CATTGGYEQYF. Full variable domain (missing parts from reference TRBV28 and TRBJ2-7): DVKVTQSSRYLVKRTGEKVFLECVQDMDHENMFWYRQDPGLGLRLIYFSYDVKMKEKGDIPEGYSVSREKKERFSLILESASTNQTSMYLCATTGGYEQYFGPGTRLTVT.

The chain has TRBV7-6 and TRBJ2-7; the D is unclear. Germline values: CDR1 SGHVS, CDR2 FNYEAQ. This CDR3 has 14 residues. With 1 base removed from V and 0 bases from J, the gap between germline ends came to 7 bases. The CDR3 DNA reads as TGTGCCAGCAGCTTAGGTCCCGGCTCCTACGAGCAGTACTTC. Protein sequence: CASSLGPGSYEQYF. The entire variable domain, with the rest obtained from reference TRBV7-6 and TRBJ2-7, is as follows: GAGVSQSPRYKVTKRGQDVALRCDPISGHVSLYWYRQALGQGPEFLTYFNYEAQQDKSGLPNDRFSAERPEGSISTLTIQRTEQRDSAMYRCASSLGPGSYEQYFGPGTRLTVT.

The chain combines TRBV6-5 with TRBJ1-1, with D tentatively TRBD1 (5 bases). Germline V gives CDR1 MNHEY, CDR2 SVGAGI. Trimming took off 6 bases at V and 3 bases at J, with 11 bases between the two ends. This CDR3 contains 13 residues. The CDR3 here is CASRARVHTEAFF. CDR3 nucleotide sequence: TGTGCCAGCAGGGCCAGGGTCCACACTGAAGCTTTCTTT.